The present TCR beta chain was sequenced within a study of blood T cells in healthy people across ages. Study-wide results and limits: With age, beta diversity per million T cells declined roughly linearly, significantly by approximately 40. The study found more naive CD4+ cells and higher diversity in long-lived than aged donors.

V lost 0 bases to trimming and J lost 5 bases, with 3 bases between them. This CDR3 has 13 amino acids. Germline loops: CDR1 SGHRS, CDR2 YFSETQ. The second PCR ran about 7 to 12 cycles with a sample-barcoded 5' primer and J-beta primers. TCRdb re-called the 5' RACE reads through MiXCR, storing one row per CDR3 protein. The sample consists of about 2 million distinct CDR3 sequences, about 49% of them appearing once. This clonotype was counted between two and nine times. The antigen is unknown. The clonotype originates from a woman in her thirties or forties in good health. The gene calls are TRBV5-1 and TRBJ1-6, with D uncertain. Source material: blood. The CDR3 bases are TGCGCCAGCAGCTTGGATAATAATTCACCCCTCCACTTT. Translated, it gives CASSLDNNSPLHF. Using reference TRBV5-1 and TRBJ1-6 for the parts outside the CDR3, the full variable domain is KAGVTQTPRYLIKTRGQQVTLSCSPISGHRSVSWYQQTPGQGLQFLFEYFSETQRNKGNFPGRFSGRQFSNSRSEMNVSTLELGDSALYLCASSLDNNSPLHFGNGTRLTVT.